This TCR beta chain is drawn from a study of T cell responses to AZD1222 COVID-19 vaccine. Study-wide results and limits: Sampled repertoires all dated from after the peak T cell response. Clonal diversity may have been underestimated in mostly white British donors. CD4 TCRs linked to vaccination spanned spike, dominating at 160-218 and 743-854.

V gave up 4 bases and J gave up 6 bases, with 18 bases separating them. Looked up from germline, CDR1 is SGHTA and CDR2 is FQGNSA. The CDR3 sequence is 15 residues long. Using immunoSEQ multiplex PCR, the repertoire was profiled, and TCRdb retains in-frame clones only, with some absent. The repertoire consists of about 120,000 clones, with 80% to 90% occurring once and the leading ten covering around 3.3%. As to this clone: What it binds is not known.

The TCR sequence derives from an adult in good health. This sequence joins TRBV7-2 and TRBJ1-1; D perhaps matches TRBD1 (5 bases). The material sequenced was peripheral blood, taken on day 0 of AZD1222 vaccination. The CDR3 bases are TGTGCCAGCAGCTCCCTCGGGGCTCCAGAGGCTGAAGCTTTCTTT. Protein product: CASSSLGAPEAEAFF.